The entry below describes one TCR beta chain. This specimen belongs to a study of technical replicates of blood from a handful of donors. Here immunoSEQ multiplex PCR was the method, and the copy in TCRdb shows in-frame clones only, minus some. The repertoire has 50,000 to 70,000 clones, around nine tenths of them found once; the top ten carry around 5%. V gave up 6 bases and J gave up 0 bases; unmatched junction bases: 3. Germline V CDR1 and CDR2: SGHTA, FQGNSA. This CDR3 has 14 amino acids. Sequencing used PBMCs. The sequence was collected from a human donor in good health. Some clones in this sample may be carry-over from other donors' samples. The chain links TRBV7-2 to TRBJ2-7, with 9 nucleotides matching TRBD2. In DNA form, the CDR3 reads TGTGCCAGCAGATGGACTAGCGACTCCTACGAGCAGTACTTC. This translates into CASRWTSDSYEQYF.